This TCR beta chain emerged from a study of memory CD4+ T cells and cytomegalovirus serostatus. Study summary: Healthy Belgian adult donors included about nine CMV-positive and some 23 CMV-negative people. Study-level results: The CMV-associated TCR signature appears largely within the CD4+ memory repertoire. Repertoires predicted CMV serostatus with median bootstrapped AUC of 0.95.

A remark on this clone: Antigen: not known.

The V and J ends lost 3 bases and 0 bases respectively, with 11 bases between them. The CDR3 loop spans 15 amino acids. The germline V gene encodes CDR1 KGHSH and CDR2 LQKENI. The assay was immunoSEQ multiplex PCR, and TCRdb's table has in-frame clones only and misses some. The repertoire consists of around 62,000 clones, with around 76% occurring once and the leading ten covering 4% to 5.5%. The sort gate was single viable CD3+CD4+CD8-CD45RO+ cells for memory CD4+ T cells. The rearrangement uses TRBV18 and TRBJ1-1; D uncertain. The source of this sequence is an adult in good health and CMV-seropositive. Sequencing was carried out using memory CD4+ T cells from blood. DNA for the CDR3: TGTGCCAGCTCACCCCCCAACACGTTGAACACTGAAGCTTTCTTT. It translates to CASSPPNTLNTEAFF. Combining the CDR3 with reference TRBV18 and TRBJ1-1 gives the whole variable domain NAGVMQNPRHLVRRRGQEARLRCSPMKGHSHVYWYRQLPEEGLKFMVYLQKENIIDESGMPKERFSAEFPKEGPSILRIQQVVRGDSAAYFCASSPPNTLNTEAFFGQGTRLTVV.